These T cell receptor beta chains were read from a single sample in a study of tumor-infiltrating lymphocytes in primary liver carcinoma. TCRdb re-called the multiplex PCR reads through MiXCR, storing one row per CDR3 protein. The top ten clones hold 19% of a sample with more than 75,000 distinct CDR3 sequences, 60% to 75% of them seen once. Sequencing used liver tumor tissue from sampling region 1. The origin of the receptors is a man aged 40-49 years with primary liver carcinoma and hepatitis B virus infection. CDR3s include the opening cysteine and the closing phenylalanine or tryptophan. D genes are given only for firm matches. Only part of the rows carry a size: once, few, many, or a class if the clone is expanded.

cdr3_nt cdr3_aa d_call j_call clone_size v_call
TGTGCCAGCAGTTTAGCAGGGGGGCATCAGCCCCAGCATTTT CASSLAGGHQPQHF TRBD1 TRBJ1-5 NA TRBV11-2
TGTGCCAGCACCCACTTGACAGGGGCGGGCTCACCCCTCCACTTT CASTHLTGAGSPLHF TRBD1 TRBJ1-6 medium-sized TRBV6-5
TGTGCCAGCAGCCCAACAAGCGGGATCTCCTACGAGCAGTGCTTC CASSPTSGISYEQCF TRBD2 TRBJ2-7 NA TRBV11-2
TGTGCCAGCAGCTCCCAGGGACTGCTGCGAAGGCTGTTTTTT CASSSQGLLRRLFF NA TRBJ2-2 few TRBV13
TGCAGGGCGGGCCATCGAAGGCATGGCTACACCTTC CRAGHRRHGYTF NA TRBJ1-2 NA TRBV20-1
TGTGCCAGCAGTTCCCGGGTAGCGGGAGAAGAGCAGTACTTC CASSSRVAGEEQYF TRBD2 TRBJ2-7 many TRBV28
TGTGTCAGCAGGAAAGAGGCGGGAGGTAGCAATGAGCAGTTCTTC CVSRKEAGGSNEQFF NA TRBJ2-1 NA TRBV21-1
TGTGCCAGCAGCTTGAGGACTTCGAACGCCGGGGAGCTGTTTTTT CASSLRTSNAGELFF NA TRBJ2-2 few TRBV11-2
TGTGCCAGCGGCGCCGACAGGTTCTCCAGCAATCAGCCCCAGCATTTT CASGADRFSSNQPQHF NA TRBJ1-5 NA TRBV2
TGCAGCGTTCCGACTAGCGGCAACTACAATGAGCAGTTCTTC CSVPTSGNYNEQFF TRBD2 TRBJ2-1 many TRBV29-1
TGTGCCAGTAGTTATGGCAAGTACGAGCAGTACTTC CASSYGKYEQYF NA TRBJ2-7 NA TRBV6-6
TGTGCCAGCAGTGATAGGGGGCAGACAGATACGCAGTATTTT CASSDRGQTDTQYF TRBD1 TRBJ2-3 many TRBV6-1
TGTGCCAGCAGTTACTCGGGTCCTACCGGGGAGCTGTTTTTT CASSYSGPTGELFF NA TRBJ2-2 many TRBV6-6
TGTGCCATCAGTGACCCTCTTTCGTTCGGGACAGCTTGGGGCTACACCTTC CAISDPLSFGTAWGYTF TRBD1 TRBJ1-2 NA TRBV10-3
TGTGCCTGTAGTGTAGTGGCACAAGGGACCCAGTACTTC CACSVVAQGTQYF NA TRBJ2-5 NA TRBV30
TGTTTCAGGAGCCTCTCCTACCGGGGTCCCGTGAAACAGGTTCGCTCCTACAATGAGCAGTTCTTC CFRSLSYRGPVKQVRSYNEQFF NA TRBJ2-1 NA TRBV11-2
TGTGCCATCAGTCTGGACGAACAAACCCATTACTTC CAISLDEQTHYF NA TRBJ2-5 NA TRBV10-3
TGTGCCAGCAGTGACCGGGACAACACTGAAGCTTTCTTT CASSDRDNTEAFF NA TRBJ1-1 many TRBV6-1
TGTGCCAGTACTAAAGGTCATAGGGGTAATGAGCAGTTCTTC CASTKGHRGNEQFF NA TRBJ2-1 NA TRBV12-3/TRBV12-4
TGTGCCAGTAATGTTAGCGGTTTGCCCACAGATACGCAGTATTTT CASNVSGLPTDTQYF NA TRBJ2-3 NA TRBV19
TGTGCCAGCAGCGTAGAAGGGACTAGCGGCTACGAGCAGTACTTC CASSVEGTSGYEQYF TRBD2 TRBJ2-7 few TRBV9
TGTGCCAGCAGACTACAGACAGAGACCCAGTACTTC CASRLQTETQYF NA TRBJ2-5 many TRBV6-1
TGTGCCAACAGGATGGACCGAGCCTATGAGCAGTACTTC CANRMDRAYEQYF NA TRBJ2-7 NA TRBV5-4
TGTGCCAGCATGGGGGGGGGGCCAGGGAGCAATCAGCCCCAGCATTTT CASMGGGPGSNQPQHF NA TRBJ1-5 NA TRBV12-3/TRBV12-4
TGTGCCACCCTCTCTCAGGGAGGCAGCAATCAGCCCCAGCATTTT CATLSQGGSNQPQHF NA TRBJ1-5 many TRBV6-1
TGTGCCAGCAGGAACTTGGGGGACTACAATGAGCAGTTCTTC CASRNLGDYNEQFF NA TRBJ2-1 many TRBV6-5
TGTGCCAGCAGTTACGCCTCAGACACGACAGGGGAGCAGTACTTC CASSYASDTTGEQYF TRBD1 TRBJ2-7 NA TRBV6-5
TGTGCCAGCAGTTTGGGGGACAGGGTCTCACCCCTCCACTTT CASSLGDRVSPLHF TRBD1 TRBJ1-6 NA TRBV28
TGTGCCAGCAGCCAATATTCGGGAAGGGACTACGAGCAGTGCTTC CASSQYSGRDYEQCF TRBD2 TRBJ2-7 NA TRBV11-2
TGTGTCAGCAGCTTCACCGGGACAGCGAACACCGGGGAGCTGTTTTTT CVSSFTGTANTGELFF TRBD1 TRBJ2-2 NA TRBV12-3/TRBV12-4
TGTACCAGCAGCTTATCCCGGGGAAGTGGGGCCAACGTCCTGACTTTC CTSSLSRGSGANVLTF NA TRBJ2-6 NA TRBV11-2
TGTGCCAGTAGCCAGATAGCGGGAGGGGGAGGGACCCAGTACTTC CASSQIAGGGGTQYF TRBD2 TRBJ2-5 NA TRBV6-6
TGCACCAGCAGCCACCAAATTGGGGCCAACAATCAGCCCCGGCATTTT CTSSHQIGANNQPRHF NA TRBJ1-5 NA TRBV4-1
TGCAGCGTTGCGGAACAATGGAACTCCGGGGAGCTGTTTTTT CSVAEQWNSGELFF NA TRBJ2-2 NA TRBV29-1